This entry lists 32 T cell receptor beta chains sequenced from one sample in a study of Ad26.COV2.S vaccination and SARS-CoV-2 variants. Using immunoSEQ multiplex PCR, the repertoire was profiled, and TCRdb retains in-frame clones only, with some absent. The data hold some 250,000 clones, with 85% to 90% observed a single time. Treatment of the sample: 19 received Ad26.COV2.S at low or high dose, single or two shots; about 5 received placebo; per-sample allocation not given. Specimens were obtained on day 63 following the first vaccine or placebo injection. Source: peripheral blood, taken in a trial of Ad26.COV2.S vaccine versus placebo. The source is a person aged 18-60 years who received the Ad26.COV2.S COVID-19 vaccine or a placebo.

The V and J genes are TRBV18 and TRBJ2-2; 12 positions match TRBD2. The ends lost 3 bases at V and 7 bases at J; junction bases unmatched: 15. CDR1 is KGHSH, CDR2 LQKENI, per germline. The CDR3 covers 19 residues. CDR3 residues: CASSPLGGTSGLTGGELFF. CDR3 in DNA: TGTGCCAGCTCACCTCTCGGCGGGACTAGCGGGCTAACGGGCGGGGAGCTGTTTTTT. Together with reference TRBV18 and TRBJ2-2, the CDR3 gives the full variable domain: NAGVMQNPRHLVRRRGQEARLRCSPMKGHSHVYWYRQLPEEGLKFMVYLQKENIIDESGMPKERFSAEFPKEGPSILRIQQVVRGDSAAYFCASSPLGGTSGLTGGELFFGEGSRLTVL.

This chain uses TRBV28 with TRBJ2-7; TRBD2 might be the D (5 bases). The CDR3 totals 14 residues. CDR1 and CDR2 from the germline V gene are MDHEN and SYDVKM. V lost 6 bases and J 0 bases, leaving 12 bases between the germline ends. In DNA form, the CDR3 reads TGTGCCAGCAGATGGACCCGGGGCTCCTACGAGCAGTACTTC. Translating gives CASRWTRGSYEQYF.

The chain employs TRBV7-2 and TRBJ1-4; TRBD1 might be the D (5 bases). This CDR3 region has 14 residues. CDR1 and CDR2 from the germline V gene are SGHTA and FQGNSA. Trimming took 5 bases from V and 10 from J, leaving 17 bases between them. The CDR3 sequence is CASSDRDSTRKLFF. Written as DNA, the CDR3 is TGTGCCAGCAGCGACCGGGACTCCACTCGAAAACTGTTTTTT.

The chain uses TRBV4-1 and TRBJ2-7, with TRBD1 as a possible D gene (6 bases). The length of the CDR3 is 14 residues. Germline V gene data show CDR1 as MGHRA and CDR2 as YSYEKL. Trimming removed 0 bases at V and 5 bases at J, with 11 bases between. CDR3 nucleotide sequence: TGCGCCAGCAGCCAAGACGTGGGACAAGACGAGCAGTACTTC. Translating it yields CASSQDVGQDEQYF.

A single count supports this clone. This sequence joins TRBV10-3 and TRBJ2-1; D gene ambiguous. CDR3 length: 13 amino acids. The germline V and J ends were trimmed by 7 bases and 6 bases, with 13 bases remaining between them. The germline V gene encodes CDR1 ENHRY and CDR2 SYGVKD. Here the CDR3 reads CAINSASANEQFF. The CDR3 DNA reads TGTGCCATCAATTCGGCTTCTGCCAATGAGCAGTTCTTC.

The CDR3 protein is CASSRLGTSGNNEQFF. The DNA of the CDR3 is TGTGCCAGCAGCCGCCTCGGGACTAGCGGGAACAATGAGCAGTTCTTC. The rearrangement uses TRBV9 and TRBJ2-1, with 13 nucleotides matching TRBD2. The germline V gene encodes CDR1 SGDLS and CDR2 YYNGEE. Germline trimming cut 4 bases from V and 5 bases from J; bases unmatched to any gene: 6. This CDR3 has 16 amino acids.

The chain couples TRBV5-1 to TRBJ2-1, with D possibly being TRBD2 (6 bases). V shed 4 bases and J shed 3 bases, with 17 bases lying between them. From germline, CDR1 is SGHRS and CDR2 YFSETQ. The CDR3 is made up of 16 amino acids. In DNA form, the CDR3 reads TGCGCCAGCAGCCCACCACTACGACTAGACTACAATGAGCAGTTCTTC. Residues: CASSPPLRLDYNEQFF.

This chain joins TRBV11-2 and TRBJ2-7; a possible D gene is TRBD2 (5 bases). V gave up 5 bases and J gave up 4 bases, with 24 bases separating them. Germline V gene data show CDR1 as SGHAT and CDR2 as FQNNGV. CDR3 size: 17 residues. CDR3 bases: TGTGCCAGCAGCCGATCCCTAGGGAGCGTGAGGAAATACGAGCAGTACTTC. Translating gives CASSRSLGSVRKYEQYF.

This chain joins TRBV9 and TRBJ2-1, with D perhaps being TRBD1 or TRBD2 (5 bases each). V was clipped by 4 bases and J by 6 bases, with 14 bases between them. Germline V gives CDR1 SGDLS, CDR2 YYNGEE. This CDR3 is built from 14 residues. In DNA form, the CDR3 reads TGTGCCAGCAGCTCCGGGGCAACCGTCAATGAGCAGTTCTTC. Its translation is CASSSGATVNEQFF.

This clone was seen a single time. This chain joins TRBV28 and TRBJ2-7; D remains ambiguous. Germline lookup yields CDR1 MDHEN and CDR2 SYDVKM. Trimming took off 6 bases at V and 1 base at J, with 25 bases between the two ends. This CDR3 contains 18 residues. This CDR3 reads CASSDDPTAPPYSYEQYF. For the CDR3, the DNA is TGTGCCAGCAGCGATGACCCGACCGCGCCTCCCTATTCCTACGAGCAGTACTTC.

The V and J genes are TRBV28 and TRBJ1-2, with D perhaps matching TRBD1 (6 bases). CDR1 is MDHEN and CDR2 is SYDVKM in the germline V gene. The V gene lost 1 base and the J gene lost 1 base, with 16 bases spanning the gap. The CDR3 has 17 residues. The CDR3, as DNA: TGTGCCAGCAGTTTATTCTCTAGGCCAGGGGATAACTATGGCTACACCTTC. Its protein product is CASSLFSRPGDNYGYTF.

The chain carries TRBV11-2 and TRBJ2-2, with D perhaps assigned TRBD1 or TRBD2 (5 bases each). Per the germline V gene, CDR1 is SGHAT and CDR2 is FQNNGV. The CDR3 consists of 17 residues. The ends were cut back, 6 bases at V and 0 bases at J, with 17 bases in the middle. In DNA, the CDR3 is TGTGCCAGCAGGGGGGACGGGCTAATCGCGAACACCGGGGAGCTGTTTTTT. It codes for CASRGDGLIANTGELFF.

The chain carries TRBV5-1 and TRBJ2-7; the D gene is possibly TRBD2 (5 bases). Germline V gene data show CDR1 as SGHRS and CDR2 as YFSETQ. Trimming stripped 0 bases from V and 0 bases from J, with 19 bases between. The CDR3 sequence is 18 residues long. CDR3 protein: CASSLGAGPYLSSYEQYF. The CDR3 DNA is TGCGCCAGCAGCTTGGGGGCGGGCCCTTACCTAAGCTCCTACGAGCAGTACTTC.

This sequence joins TRBV19 and TRBJ2-5; D remains unclear. In germline, CDR1 is LNHDA, CDR2 SQIVND (reference sequence). The ends were cut back, 4 bases at V and 4 bases at J, with 10 bases in the middle. This CDR3 spans 13 amino acids. The chain's CDR3 is CASSRSTLETQYF. CDR3 DNA: TGTGCCAGTAGTAGATCGACTCTAGAGACCCAGTACTTC.

The chain combines TRBV30 with TRBJ1-2, with 7 bases that match TRBD1. Germline values: CDR1 GTSNPN, CDR2 SVGIG (reference sequence). V gave up 5 bases and J gave up 4 bases; unmatched junction bases: 10. This CDR3 is 14 amino acids long. The CDR3 nucleotides read TGTGCCTGGGATCCCCGACAGGGCATCTATGGCTACACCTTC. As protein: CAWDPRQGIYGYTF.

The chain joins TRBV12-3 or TRBV12-4 to TRBJ2-7; D gene unclear. This CDR3 has 12 residues. Deletions cut 5 bases from V and 1 base from J, with 6 bases between. CDR3 nucleotides: TGTGCCAGCAGTCTAACGTCCTACGAGCAGTACTTC. It encodes CASSLTSYEQYF.

V usage is TRBV5-1 and J usage is TRBJ2-2; 7 positions match TRBD1. There are 15 residues in the CDR3. Looked up from germline, CDR1 is SGHRS and CDR2 is YFSETQ. J lost 2 bases, V lost 0 bases, and 1 base had no gene match. The CDR3 here is CASSLGDSNTGELFF. CDR3 nucleotide sequence: TGCGCCAGCAGCTTGGGGGACAGCAACACCGGGGAGCTGTTTTTT.

The rearrangement uses TRBV11-2 and TRBJ2-7; possible D gene TRBD2, 6 bases. With 1 base removed from V and 10 bases from J, the gap between germline ends came to 20 bases. The CDR3 totals 15 residues. Germline loops: CDR1 SGHAT, CDR2 FQNNGV. Here the CDR3 reads CASSLVLGGTGNQYF. The DNA for the CDR3 is TGTGCCAGCAGCTTAGTACTCGGGGGAACCGGAAATCAGTACTTC. The full variable domain, its missing parts supplied by reference TRBV11-2 and TRBJ2-7, is EAGVAQSPRYKIIEKRQSVAFWCNPISGHATLYWYQQILGQGPKLLIQFQNNGVVDDSQLPKDRFSAERLKGVDSTLKIQPAKLEDSAVYLCASSLVLGGTGNQYFGPGTRLTVT.

The chain links TRBV19 to TRBJ2-4, with 10 bases fitting TRBD2. V lost 5 bases and J lost 13; bases outside the gene matches: 14. Germline V gives CDR1 LNHDA, CDR2 SQIVND (reference sequence). The CDR3 length is 15 residues. The CDR3 loop is CASSPPSGSVLRQYF. CDR3 bases: TGTGCCAGTAGTCCCCCTAGCGGGAGTGTTCTCCGACAGTACTTC.

The J gene is TRBJ1-4, the V gene TRBV7-2; 9 bases align to TRBD1. Germline V gene sequence: CDR1 SGHTA, CDR2 FQGNSA. Trimming took 1 base from V and 7 from J; bases not matched to a gene: 4. The CDR3 runs to 15 residues. CDR3: CASSLGTGVSEKLFF. CDR3 sequence (DNA): TGTGCCAGCAGCTTAGGGACAGGGGTATCTGAAAAACTGTTTTTT. Filled out from reference TRBV7-2 and TRBJ1-4, the complete variable domain reads GAGVSQSPSNKVTEKGKDVELRCDPISGHTALYWYRQSLGQGLEFLIYFQGNSAPDKSGLPSDRFSAERTGGSVSTLTIQRTQQEDSAVYLCASSLGTGVSEKLFFGSGTQLSVL.

This rearrangement joins TRBV24-1 to TRBJ2-5, with 14 positions matching TRBD2. CDR1 and CDR2 (germline): KGHDR, SFDVKD. V dropped 4 bases and J dropped 5; count of bases not matched to a gene: 14. The CDR3 extends over 19 amino acids. CDR3 sequence (DNA): TGTGCCACCAGTGACGGAGGACCGGGACTAGCGGGAGTACGTGAGACCCAGTACTTC. Its protein is CATSDGGPGLAGVRETQYF.

This chain connects TRBV28 to TRBJ2-3, with a tentative D call TRBD2 (6 bases). CDR3 length: 18 amino acids. From germline, CDR1 is MDHEN and CDR2 SYDVKM. Trimming cost V 3 bases and J 3 bases, with 22 bases left between them. The CDR3 DNA sequence: TGTGCCAGCAGTTTCTCGTGGAGGGAGGTAGTCTCTACAGATACGCAGTATTTT. Translating it yields CASSFSWREVVSTDTQYF.

The chain carries TRBV9 and TRBJ2-3; D perhaps matches TRBD2 (5 bases). Trimming shortened V by 6 bases and J by 1 base, and 15 bases separated the two germline ends. Germline loops: CDR1 SGDLS, CDR2 YYNGEE. The length of the CDR3 is 15 residues. The CDR3 bases are TGTGCCAGCATCACTCGGGGAAACCGCACAGATACGCAGTATTTT. Translated: CASITRGNRTDTQYF.

This chain links TRBV5-1 with TRBJ2-2; D unresolved. The V and J ends lost 0 bases and 5 bases respectively, with 8 bases between them. The CDR3 has 14 amino acids. The germline V gene has CDR1 SGHRS and CDR2 YFSETQ. The CDR3, as DNA: TGCGCCAGCAGCTTGGAGTTAAATACCGGGGAGCTGTTTTTT. Translating it yields CASSLELNTGELFF.

This chain uses TRBV7-9 with TRBJ1-2; tentatively, D is TRBD1 (6 bases). Trimming left V 3 bases short and J 9 bases short, with 20 bases between. Per the germline V gene, CDR1 is SEHNR and CDR2 is FQNEAQ (reference sequence). The CDR3 extends over 15 amino acids. CDR3 residues: CASSFVTPGERRYTF. The CDR3 bases are TGTGCCAGCAGCTTTGTAACTCCAGGGGAGCGACGCTACACCTTC.

The rearrangement links TRBV7-2 to TRBJ2-7; 7 bases are shared with TRBD2. The CDR3 contains 15 residues. Germline V CDR1 and CDR2: SGHTA, FQGNSA. The junction had 11 bases not matched to a gene; V was cut back by 5 bases and J by 4 bases. The DNA of the CDR3 is TGTGCCAGCAGCCCCATGGGGGGGGGACCATACGAGCAGTACTTC. It encodes CASSPMGGGPYEQYF.

The chain recombines TRBV9 with TRBJ1-5; no clear D. The germline gives CDR1 SGDLS, CDR2 YYNGEE. The CDR3 is 15 amino acids. V lost 3 bases and J 3 bases, leaving 13 bases between the germline ends. CDR3 sequence reads: CASSAEPGPNQPQHF. CDR3 sequence (DNA): TGTGCCAGCAGCGCGGAGCCGGGTCCCAATCAGCCCCAGCATTTT.

This clone was seen more than once but under ten times. CDR3 amino acids: CAAGRGGAGNTIYF. The CDR3 coding sequence is TGTGCCGCCGGACGGGGGGGAGCTGGAAACACCATATATTTT. The V and J genes are TRBV6-5 and TRBJ1-3; perhaps TRBD1 as D (5 bases). Germline-derived CDR1 and CDR2 are MNHEY and SVGAGI. The CDR3 runs 14 residues. Between the trimmed V and J ends, which lost 11 bases and 2 bases, there was a span of 16 bases.

The V and J genes are TRBV28 and TRBJ1-1; D uncertain. This CDR3 has 13 amino acids. Trimming removed 3 bases from V and 4 bases from J, with 9 bases in between. Germline V gives CDR1 MDHEN, CDR2 SYDVKM. CDR3: CASSFSGGTEAFF. CDR3 DNA sequence: TGTGCCAGCAGTTTTTCGGGTGGCACTGAAGCTTTCTTT.

This chain joins TRBV6-2 or TRBV6-3 and TRBJ2-5; D unclear. Trimming cost V 6 bases and J 1 base, with 6 bases left between them. The CDR3 runs to 12 residues. The V gene's germline CDR1 is MNHEY and CDR2 SVGEGT. CDR3 sequence reads: CASSNTQETQYF. Here the CDR3 DNA reads TGTGCCAGCAGCAACACCCAAGAGACCCAGTACTTC.

The rearrangement uses TRBV7-2 and TRBJ2-7; D gene ambiguous. The germline gives CDR1 SGHTA, CDR2 FQGNSA. The CDR3 sequence is 12 residues long. V was clipped by 1 base and J by 6 bases, with 7 bases between them. CDR3 loop: CASSLVLSEQYF. CDR3 sequence (DNA): TGTGCCAGCAGCTTAGTTTTAAGCGAGCAGTACTTC.

With regard to this clone: The junction and the germline gene differ at one end; a read error may be behind it. The CDR3 loop reads CASSGDRAGPGF. The CDR3 nucleotides read TGCGCCAGCAGCGGGGACAGGGCGGGCCCCGGATTC. The chain is built from TRBV10-1 and TRBJ2-7; TRBD1 matches at 9 bases. Per germline, CDR1 WNHNN and CDR2 SYGVQD (reference sequence). This CDR3 region has 12 residues.